This entry lists 24 T cell receptor beta chains sequenced from one sample in a study of T-cell memory formation after mild COVID-19. One entry per CDR3 protein, called by TCRdb with MiXCR from the 5' RACE reads. The sample contains hundreds of thousands of distinct CDR3 sequences, around 21% of which appear only once. The specimen sequenced was PBMCs or a T cell subset sorted from them (not recorded which). The receptors originated from an adult woman who had mild COVID-19 (a few samples of this study predate the infection). Cell type and time point are not known.

The J gene is TRBJ1-2, the V gene TRBV9; D remains unclear. V gave up 0 bases and J gave up 3 bases, with 6 bases separating them. The CDR3 length is 13 residues. Germline lookup yields CDR1 SGDLS and CDR2 YYNGEE. For the CDR3, the DNA is TGTGCCAGCAGCGTAGTGGGAGACTATGGCTACACCTTC. Translated, it gives CASSVVGDYGYTF. The full variable domain, completed using reference TRBV9 and TRBJ1-2, is DSGVTQTPKHLITATGQRVTLRCSPRSGDLSVYWYQQSLDQGLQFLIQYYNGEERAKGNILERFSAQQFPDLHSELNLSSLELGDSALYFCASSVVGDYGYTFGSGTRLTVV.

This clonotype was seen a handful of times. The chain carries TRBV20-1 and TRBJ2-7; tentatively, D is TRBD1 (6 bases). V dropped 0 bases and J dropped 0 bases, with 15 bases sitting between them. The CDR3 covers 16 residues. Germline V gene lookup returns CDR1 DFQATT and CDR2 SNEGSKA (reference sequence). CDR3 sequence (DNA): TGCAGTGCTAGAGAAGTTCGGGACATTACCTCCTACGAGCAGTACTTC. Translation: CSAREVRDITSYEQYF.

This clonotype was counted between two and nine times. The rearrangement uses TRBV27 and TRBJ2-2; D uncertain. In germline, CDR1 is MNHEY, CDR2 SMNVEV (reference sequence). Trimming left V 2 bases short and J 1 base short, with 11 bases between. The CDR3 loop spans 16 amino acids. Here the CDR3 DNA reads TGTGCCAGCAGTTTAACCTACCTCTTGAACACCGGGGAGCTGTTTTTT. Translating it yields CASSLTYLLNTGELFF.

The CDR3 region is CASSLGDNLNQPQHF. The CDR3 coding sequence is TGTGCCAGCAGCTTGGGGGACAACCTCAATCAGCCCCAGCATTTT. The chain carries TRBV9 and TRBJ1-5; possibly TRBD1 for D (6 bases). Between the trimmed V and J ends, which lost 4 bases and 3 bases, there was a span of 14 bases. The CDR3 covers 15 residues. Germline CDR1 and CDR2: SGDLS and YYNGEE.

The V gene is TRBV10-3, the J gene TRBJ2-1; the match to TRBD1 covers 8 bases. CDR3 length: 15 amino acids. The J segment lost 3 bases and the V segment lost 5 bases, leaving 6 bases of the junction unmatched. Germline V lookup: CDR1 ENHRY, CDR2 SYGVKD. The CDR3 here is CAISKGQGGYNEQFF. The CDR3 nucleotides read TGTGCCATCAGTAAAGGACAGGGAGGCTACAATGAGCAGTTCTTC.

This clonotype has just a few counts. The chain couples TRBV5-5 to TRBJ2-1; no definite D call. The CDR3 has 13 amino acids. V lost 0 bases to trimming and J lost 10 bases, with 11 bases between them. Germline lookup yields CDR1 SGHKS and CDR2 YYEKEE (reference sequence). Here the CDR3 DNA reads TGTGCCAGCAGCTTGGGGCTCGCGTCGGAGCAGTTCTTC. Amino acid sequence: CASSLGLASEQFF.

This clonotype has more than one count but fewer than ten. V and J are TRBV7-9 and TRBJ2-1; 15 bases map to TRBD2. The V gene's germline CDR1 is SEHNR and CDR2 FQNEAQ (reference sequence). The CDR3 has 18 residues. J was trimmed by 0 bases and V by 10 bases; bases with no gene match: 10. The CDR3 nucleotides read TGTGCCATCCCGGGACTAGCGGGAGGACCAAGCTCCTACAATGAGCAGTTCTTC. Protein sequence: CAIPGLAGGPSSYNEQFF. The full variable domain, with the rest looked up from reference TRBV7-9 and TRBJ2-1, is DTGVSQNPRHKITKRGQNVTFRCDPISEHNRLYWYRQTLGQGPEFLTYFQNEAQLEKSRLLSDRFSAERPKGSFSTLEIQRTEQGDSAMYLCAIPGLAGGPSSYNEQFFGPGTRLTVL.

This clonotype was counted between two and nine times. This rearrangement joins TRBV7-9 to TRBJ1-2; 9 bases match TRBD1. The CDR3 is 12 amino acids. Germline V gene data show CDR1 as SEHNR and CDR2 as FQNEAQ (reference sequence). V shed 5 bases and J 10 bases; nucleotides not matched to a gene: 5. The chain's CDR3 is CASSPRDRDYTF. CDR3 in DNA: TGTGCCAGCAGCCCGCGGGACAGGGACTACACCTTC.

This clonotype was detected a few times. V usage is TRBV7-2 and J usage is TRBJ2-2, with 11 positions matching TRBD2. The ends lost 1 base at V and 5 bases at J; junction bases unmatched: 6. Germline V gene data show CDR1 as SGHTA and CDR2 as FQGNSA. This CDR3 is 17 amino acids long. CDR3 sequence: CASSLGALAGGTGELFF. Written as DNA, the CDR3 is TGTGCCAGCAGCTTAGGAGCCTTAGCGGGAGGGACCGGGGAGCTGTTTTTT.

The chain uses TRBV19 and TRBJ2-7, with a possible D match to TRBD1 (6 bases). The CDR3 contains 15 residues. V lost 5 bases and J lost 3, with 17 bases in between. The germline V gene has CDR1 LNHDA and CDR2 SQIVND (reference sequence). CDR3 in amino acids: CASSSPPTGSYEQYF. CDR3 bases: TGTGCCAGTAGTTCCCCGCCCACAGGGAGCTACGAGCAGTACTTC.

This clonotype has just a few counts. J is TRBJ1-6 and V is TRBV28; D is uncertain. The length of the CDR3 is 14 residues. Germline V gene sequence: CDR1 MDHEN, CDR2 SYDVKM. The V gene lost 4 bases and the J gene lost 9 bases, with 13 bases spanning the gap. The CDR3 protein is CASSSPGQSSPLHF. DNA for the CDR3: TGTGCCAGCAGTTCCCCAGGCCAATCTTCACCCCTCCACTTT.

This clonotype was detected only a few times. This chain joins TRBV6-1 and TRBJ2-2; a weak D match, TRBD1 (5 bases). The CDR3 consists of 18 residues. The V gene's germline CDR1 is MNHNS and CDR2 SASEGT. V was pared by 8 bases and J by 0 bases, with 22 bases between. The CDR3 sequence is CASPGRVGSRTNTGELFF. The CDR3 DNA sequence: TGTGCCAGCCCGGGCAGGGTAGGGTCAAGAACGAACACCGGGGAGCTGTTTTTT.

This clonotype was seen a handful of times. The chain carries TRBV7-3 and TRBJ2-2; D may be TRBD2 (5 bases). Germline-derived CDR1 and CDR2 are SGHTA and FQGTGA. CDR3 length equals 17 residues. With 1 base removed from V and 1 base from J, the gap between germline ends came to 13 bases. CDR3 bases: TGTGCCAGCAGCTTAATGGCTAGCTTTGAGAACACCGGGGAGCTGTTTTTT. Translated, it gives CASSLMASFENTGELFF.

Remarks on this clonotype: As the CDR3 is not closed by the conserved phenylalanine or tryptophan, this likely results from a read error. The limits of the CDR3 on the DNA are not certain, so only TCRdb's listed CDR3 is given. The V and J genes are TRBV6-1 and TRBJ2-1; the tabulated D call, TRBD1, remains unverified against the DNA. Ends included, the CDR3 has 12 residues. Germline CDR1 MNHNS, CDR2 SASEGT. The CDR3 region is CASSDTGTGPSV.

This chain joins TRBV10-3 and TRBJ2-2, with TRBD1 as a possible D gene (5 bases). The CDR3 totals 14 residues. Trimming stripped 3 bases from V and 6 bases from J, with 11 bases between. Germline CDR1 ENHRY, CDR2 SYGVKD. The CDR3 nucleotides read TGTGCCATCAGTGACCCAGGGCTTCCCGGGGAGCTGTTTTTT. Its protein is CAISDPGLPGELFF.

This sequence joins TRBV7-9 and TRBJ1-2; D uncertain. V lost 1 base and J 8 bases, leaving 20 bases between the germline ends. This CDR3 is built from 16 residues. Germline CDR1 is SEHNR and CDR2 is FQNEAQ (reference sequence). The CDR3 protein is CASSLGETGPIGGYTF. The CDR3 coding sequence is TGTGCCAGCAGCTTAGGGGAAACCGGGCCCATTGGCGGCTACACCTTC.

This clonotype was seen a few times. This chain joins TRBV6-6 and TRBJ1-2; 7 bases are shared with TRBD1. In germline, CDR1 is MNHNY, CDR2 SVGAGI (reference sequence). The V gene end was trimmed by 6 bases and the J gene end by 8 bases; junction bases not matched to a gene: 24. The CDR3 is 18 amino acids. The CDR3 DNA is TGTGCCAGCAGCTACCTTCCGGGACAGCCCGAATATATTAGGGGCTACACCTTC. Translating it yields CASSYLPGQPEYIRGYTF.

The sample holds many counts of this clonotype. The chain combines TRBV3-1 with TRBJ2-1, with a tentative D call TRBD1 (6 bases). The V gene lost 1 base and the J gene lost 9 bases, with 13 bases spanning the gap. The germline gives CDR1 LGHDT, CDR2 YNNKEL (reference sequence). The CDR3 totals 14 residues. The CDR3 loop reads CASSQVGQTREQFF. Written as DNA, the CDR3 is TGTGCCAGCAGCCAAGTCGGACAGACCCGTGAGCAGTTCTTC.

This clonotype was counted only a few times. This CDR3 is CASSQEVLLRGEPLEQYF. The DNA of the CDR3 is TGCGCCAGCAGCCAAGAGGTCCTTTTGAGGGGCGAACCCCTCGAGCAGTACTTC. The chain carries TRBV4-1 and TRBJ2-7; D may be TRBD1 or TRBD2 (5 bases each). The CDR3 has 18 residues. V was pared by 0 bases and J by 6 bases, with 24 bases between. Germline V CDR1 and CDR2: MGHRA, YSYEKL.

The chain joins TRBV29-1 to TRBJ1-5, with a possible D match to TRBD1 (6 bases). Deletions cut 5 bases from V and 1 base from J, with 9 bases between. The CDR3 contains 13 residues. Per germline, CDR1 SQVTM and CDR2 ANQGSEA. The CDR3 region has the DNA TGCAGCGTTTCCAGGGGAAGCAATCAGCCCCAGCATTTT. Translated, it gives CSVSRGSNQPQHF.

This clonotype was detected a few times. The chain is built from TRBV6-2 or TRBV6-3 and TRBJ2-6; D call uncertain. V dropped 7 bases and J dropped 1 base, with 5 bases sitting between them. The CDR3 spans 13 residues. Germline V CDR1 and CDR2: MNHEY, SVGEGT. CDR3 DNA: TGTGCCAGCATACTGTCTGGGGCCAACGTCCTGACTTTC. Protein: CASILSGANVLTF.

V and J are TRBV7-8 and TRBJ1-5; D remains unclear. CDR1 and CDR2 (germline): SGHVS, FQNEAQ. CDR3 length: 14 residues. V was trimmed by 2 bases and J by 0 bases, leaving 5 bases between them. The CDR3 sequence: CASSLTPSNQPQHF. The DNA of the CDR3 is TGTGCCAGCAGCTTAACTCCTAGCAATCAGCCCCAGCATTTT.

This clonotype was observed once. V and J are TRBV7-9 and TRBJ2-3; D is unclear. Trimming took 0 bases from V and 7 from J, leaving 8 bases between them. Germline assignment: CDR1 SEHNR and CDR2 FQNEAQ (reference sequence). The CDR3 covers 13 residues. CDR3 sequence reads: CASSLADGHTQYF. The DNA for the CDR3 is TGTGCCAGCAGCTTAGCGGACGGTCATACGCAGTATTTT.

The chain combines TRBV6-2 or TRBV6-3 with TRBJ1-2; 10 bases fit TRBD1. V lost 6 bases and J lost 2; bases outside the gene matches: 15. The CDR3 spans 18 residues. Germline V gives CDR1 MNHEY, CDR2 SVGEGT. The CDR3 DNA reads TGTGCCAGCAGAGGAACCGGGACAGGGGCTCCGAAGAACTATGGCTACACCTTC. Amino acids: CASRGTGTGAPKNYGYTF.